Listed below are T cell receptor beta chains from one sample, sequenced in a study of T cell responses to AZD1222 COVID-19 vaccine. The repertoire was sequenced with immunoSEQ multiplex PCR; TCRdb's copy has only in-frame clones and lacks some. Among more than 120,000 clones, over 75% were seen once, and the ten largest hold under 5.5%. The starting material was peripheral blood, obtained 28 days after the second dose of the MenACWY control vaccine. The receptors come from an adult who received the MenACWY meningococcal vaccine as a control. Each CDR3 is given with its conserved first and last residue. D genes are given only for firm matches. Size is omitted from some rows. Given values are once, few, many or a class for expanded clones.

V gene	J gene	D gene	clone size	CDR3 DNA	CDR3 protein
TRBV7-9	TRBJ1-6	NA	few	TGTGCCAGCAGCTTAGAAGTGGATTCACCCCTCCACTTT	CASSLEVDSPLHF
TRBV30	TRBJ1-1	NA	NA	TGTGCCTGGAGTGTAGGCGGGATAGGCACTGAAGCTTTCTTT	CAWSVGGIGTEAFF
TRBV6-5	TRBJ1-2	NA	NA	TGTGCCTCTGCGGAAATAGGGAGGGTCGGGGGCTACACCTTC	CASAEIGRVGGYTF
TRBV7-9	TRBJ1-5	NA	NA	TGTGCCAGCAGCTTCTACGGGGACAATCAGCCCCAGCATTTT	CASSFYGDNQPQHF
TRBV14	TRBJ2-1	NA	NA	TGTGCCAGCAGCCAGACCCAGAATGAGCAGTTCTTC	CASSQTQNEQFF
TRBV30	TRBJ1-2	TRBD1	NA	TGTGCCTGGAGCACAGGGGGAGCAGGGGGTGGCTACACCTTC	CAWSTGGAGGGYTF
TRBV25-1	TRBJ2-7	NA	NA	TGTGCCAGCAGGTCGCAGCTAACCTACGAGCAGTACTTC	CASRSQLTYEQYF
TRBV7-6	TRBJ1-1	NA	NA	TGTGCCAGCAGTTTATACAGAGGCACTGAAGCTTTCTTT	CASSLYRGTEAFF
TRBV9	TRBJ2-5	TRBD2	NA	TGTGCCAGCAGCCCAATAGCGGGAGGGGGCCTGTACTTC	CASSPIAGGGLYF
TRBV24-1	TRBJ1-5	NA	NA	TGTGCCACCGACGCGGGGCCCAATCAGCCCCAGCATTTT	CATDAGPNQPQHF
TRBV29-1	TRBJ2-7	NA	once	TGCAGCGTTCAAGGACAAGGGACCTACGAGCAGTACTTC	CSVQGQGTYEQYF
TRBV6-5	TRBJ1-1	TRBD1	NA	TGTGCCAGCACTACACAGGGGACCCTGAACACTGAAGCTTTCTTT	CASTTQGTLNTEAFF
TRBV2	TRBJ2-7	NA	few	TGTGCCAGCATCAACCCGGGACACACCTACGAGCAGTACTTC	CASINPGHTYEQYF
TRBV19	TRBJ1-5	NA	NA	TGTGCCAGTAGTATAGAAGGGGAATCAGGCCCCCAGCATTTT	CASSIEGESGPQHF
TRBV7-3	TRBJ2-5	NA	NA	TGTGCCAGCAGCCCCTTATGGGGACCCCAAGAGACCCAGTACTTC	CASSPLWGPQETQYF
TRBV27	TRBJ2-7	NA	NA	TGTGCCACCGCCCTGTTAGGAGGGTCCTACGAGCAGTACTTC	CATALLGGSYEQYF
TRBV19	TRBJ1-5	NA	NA	TGTGCCAGTAGTATGTGGACAGATAGCAATCAGCCCCAGCATTTT	CASSMWTDSNQPQHF
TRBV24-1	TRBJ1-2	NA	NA	TGTGCCACCTCGGACCCTACTATTGCCTATGGCTACACCTTC	CATSDPTIAYGYTF
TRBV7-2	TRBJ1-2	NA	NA	TGTGCCAGCAGCTTAGGGCGTCGGGGCTACACCTTC	CASSLGRRGYTF
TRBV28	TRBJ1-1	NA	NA	TGTGCCAGCATGATAGAGACGAACACTGAAGCTTTCTTT	CASMIETNTEAFF
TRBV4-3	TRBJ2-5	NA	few	TGCGCCAGCAGCCAAGAACTCAGGGCCGCGGCCCAGTACTTC	CASSQELRAAAQYF
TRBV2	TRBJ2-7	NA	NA	TGTGCCAGCACCGCCAGTCTCGGTCTCGAGCAGTACTTC	CASTASLGLEQYF
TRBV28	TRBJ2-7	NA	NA	TGTGCCAGCAGCACCAATACTGCCTACGAGCAGTACTTC	CASSTNTAYEQYF
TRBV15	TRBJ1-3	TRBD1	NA	TGTGCCACCAGCATTTCAGACAGGGCTGGAAACACCATATATTTT	CATSISDRAGNTIYF